One sample yielded the 14 T cell receptor beta chains listed below, sequenced in a study of Graves' ophthalmopathy and Graves' hyperthyroidism (dated by TCRdb to the late 2010s). Sequencing was carried out with an Illumina HiSeq 2000. For repertoire sequencing, the TCR beta CDR3 regions were amplified from RNA transcripts. The first round was an RT-PCR using HTBI primers with the Qiagen OneStep RT-PCR kit, and this first round was followed by a second-round multiplex PCR, then size selection and purification. The public reads were reanalyzed by TCRdb: fastp trimming at Q25, MiXCR alignment, in-frame beta chains only. Under each unique CDR3 protein, matching rows form one entry showing the most common genes and DNA. The sample data list roughly 400,000 distinct CDR3 sequences, and roughly 15% of these were observed just once. Of the sample, roughly 7% falls within the top ten clones. Specimen: peripheral blood. The source of these receptors is a woman between 18 and 29 years old with stable Graves' hyperthyroidism. Donor details come from another sample of the same person, matched by shared clones.

This clonotype was seen repeatedly, ten times or more. The genes are TRBV6-5 and TRBJ1-1, with D possibly TRBD1 on 5 matching bases. The CDR3 sequence is 13 residues long. V dropped 5 bases and J dropped 2 bases, with 9 bases sitting between them. The germline CDR1 and CDR2 sequences are MNHEY and SVGAGI. The CDR3 bases are TGTGCCAGCAGTCAGACAGCTAACACTGAAGCTTTCTTT. Its translation is CASSQTANTEAFF.

In this sample, this clonotype turned up many times. The V call is TRBV6-1, the J call TRBJ1-1, with 7 bases lining up with TRBD1. The CDR3 consists of 15 residues. V gave up 7 bases and J gave up 0 bases; unmatched junction bases: 8. In germline, CDR1 is MNHNS, CDR2 SASEGT. The CDR3 DNA follows: TGTGCCAGCATCACCCCGACAGGGCTGAACACTGAAGCTTTCTTT. Protein sequence: CASITPTGLNTEAFF.

The chain is built from TRBV7-2 and TRBJ2-4; no definite D call. The CDR3 runs to 14 residues. Germline V lookup: CDR1 SGHTA, CDR2 FQGNSA. The V end was cut by 5 bases, the J end by 13 bases, with 21 bases between. The chain's CDR3 is CASSRLSVGVTQYF. The CDR3 DNA reads as TGTGCCAGCAGCAGATTATCGGTCGGCGTTACCCAGTACTTC.

This clonotype was seen many times. This rearrangement joins TRBV7-2 to TRBJ2-7; D gene unclear. The CDR3 totals 12 residues. Trimming shortened V by 1 base and J by 4 bases, and 5 bases separated the two germline ends. Germline assignment: CDR1 SGHTA and CDR2 FQGNSA. CDR3 in amino acids: CASSLELYEQYF. CDR3 DNA: TGTGCCAGCAGCTTAGAACTGTACGAGCAGTACTTC.

This clonotype was found many times. The rearrangement links TRBV24-1 to TRBJ2-2, with a tentative D call TRBD2 (7 bases). V lost 1 base and J lost 6, with 14 bases in between. The CDR3 sequence is 16 residues long. Per germline, CDR1 KGHDR and CDR2 SFDVKD. The CDR3 DNA reads TGTGCCACCAGTGATTTTTGGGGGGGCGACGCCGGGGAGCTGTTTTTT. Its translation is CATSDFWGGDAGELFF.

This clonotype was counted many times. This chain links TRBV19 with TRBJ1-5; D possibly corresponds to TRBD1 (6 bases). The germline V gene has CDR1 LNHDA and CDR2 SQIVND (reference sequence). The length of the CDR3 is 15 residues. V shed 6 bases and J shed 1 base, with 13 bases lying between them. The CDR3 DNA reads TGTGCCAGTAGGACAGGATCGGCCAGCAATCAGCCCCAGCATTTT. Its protein product is CASRTGSASNQPQHF.

This chain joins TRBV6-1 and TRBJ2-2; D is uncertain. Trimming removed 4 bases from V and 8 bases from J, with 11 bases in between. The CDR3 is made up of 13 amino acids. Germline-derived CDR1 and CDR2 are MNHNS and SASEGT. The CDR3, as DNA: TGTGCCAGCAGTGCGAGAGAAGCTGGGGAGCTGTTTTTT. It is translated as CASSAREAGELFF.

A note on this clonotype: A much larger clone sits a single nucleotide away, making a read error possible. The J gene is TRBJ2-5, the V gene TRBV25-1, with D possibly matching TRBD2 (6 bases). Germline assignment: CDR1 MGHDK and CDR2 SYGVNS. The CDR3 sequence is 15 residues long. CDR3 in amino acids: CASSESGGLQETKYF. The CDR3 bases are TGTGCCAGCAGTGAATCCGGGGGACTGCAAGAGACCAAGTACTTC.

This clonotype has at least ten counts. This chain links TRBV10-3 with TRBJ1-1; 8 bases line up with TRBD1. This CDR3 is 13 amino acids long. The V segment lost 8 bases and the J segment 2 bases; nucleotides outside the gene matches: 4. CDR1 and CDR2 from the germline V gene are ENHRY and SYGVKD. The CDR3 is CAIGQGGNTEAFF. For the CDR3, the DNA is TGTGCCATCGGACAGGGCGGTAACACTGAAGCTTTCTTT.

In this sample, this clonotype turned up many times. The V gene is TRBV11-2, the J gene TRBJ1-1; unclear D gene. From germline, CDR1 is SGHAT and CDR2 FQNNGV. CDR3 size: 13 residues. The V end lost 8 bases, the J end lost 2 bases, and 12 bases lay between the germline ends. The CDR3 region is CASQPRANTEAFF. In nucleotides, the CDR3 is TGTGCCAGCCAACCTCGGGCCAACACTGAAGCTTTCTTT.

This clonotype was seen many times. This chain uses TRBV19 with TRBJ2-7; tentative D call: TRBD1 (5 bases). The germline CDR1 and CDR2 sequences are LNHDA and SQIVND (reference sequence). V was trimmed by 6 bases and J by 0 bases, leaving 9 bases between them. The CDR3 is 13 amino acids. CDR3 region: CASSRESSYEQYF. CDR3 sequence (DNA): TGTGCCAGTAGCAGGGAAAGCTCCTACGAGCAGTACTTC.

The sample holds many counts of this clonotype. J is TRBJ1-1 and V is TRBV28; D gene uncertain. This CDR3 region has 16 residues. Trimming stripped 3 bases from V and 3 bases from J, with 17 bases between. Germline V lookup: CDR1 MDHEN, CDR2 SYDVKM. CDR3 sequence reads: CASSFRSWWSDTEAFF. CDR3 DNA: TGTGCCAGCAGTTTCCGGAGTTGGTGGAGTGACACTGAAGCTTTCTTT. Filled out from reference TRBV28 and TRBJ1-1, the complete variable domain reads DVKVTQSSRYLVKRTGEKVFLECVQDMDHENMFWYRQDPGLGLRLIYFSYDVKMKEKGDIPEGYSVSREKKERFSLILESASTNQTSMYLCASSFRSWWSDTEAFFGQGTRLTVV.

In this sample, this clonotype turned up many times. The chain combines TRBV7-3 with TRBJ1-1; D might be TRBD1 (6 bases). The CDR3 contains 21 residues. CDR1 and CDR2 (germline): SGHTA, FQGTGA. The germline V and J ends were trimmed by 4 bases and 2 bases, with 32 bases remaining between them. The CDR3 is CASSSRGPGTPRSPSNTEAFF. Written as DNA, the CDR3 is TGTGCCAGCAGCTCTCGGGGCCCCGGGACACCGAGATCCCCCTCAAACACTGAAGCTTTCTTT. The entire variable domain, with the rest obtained from reference TRBV7-3 and TRBJ1-1, is as follows: GAGVSQTPSNKVTEKGKYVELRCDPISGHTALYWYRQSLGQGPEFLIYFQGTGAADDSGLPNDRFFAVRPEGSVSTLKIQRTERGDSAVYLCASSSRGPGTPRSPSNTEAFFGQGTRLTVV.

The chain combines TRBV6-2 or TRBV6-3 with TRBJ2-7; D is uncertain. This CDR3 spans 13 amino acids. CDR1 and CDR2 from the germline V gene are MNHEY and SVGEGT. Trimming cost V 9 bases and J 1 base, with 13 bases left between them. CDR3 sequence (DNA): TGTGCCAGTATCTTCAGCAGGTCCTACGAGCAGTACTTC. Translated, it gives CASIFSRSYEQYF.